One and the same sample provided the 28 T cell receptor beta chains below, sequenced in a study of cytomegalovirus exposure and HLA in healthy donors (dated by TCRdb to about 2017). To prepare the library, the immunoSEQ multiplex PCR assay was applied. For the multiplex PCR, a mixture combining 60 forward primers for TCR Vbeta segments and 13 reverse primers for TCR Jbeta segments was used. Imported from immuneACCESS, the table was reduced by TCRdb to in-frame sequences with V and J called. These copies leave out some clones; in studies compared against another copy, an unresolved V gene accounts for under half, and the cause of the remainder is not known. In this sample the table shows 100,000 to 150,000 clones, about 80% of which occur a single time. The ten largest clones represent 3% to 4% of the sample. Sample: PBMCs. The origin of the receptors is a woman between 45 and 60 years old in good health and CMV-seronegative.

The chain recombines TRBV11-3 with TRBJ2-1, with 8 bases matching TRBD2. CDR1 is SGHNT, CDR2 YENEEA, per germline. The trim removed 2 bases at V and 6 bases at J, leaving 6 bases unmatched. The CDR3 is 15 amino acids. The CDR3 protein is CASSLSGSMANEQFF. CDR3 in DNA: TGTGCCAGCAGCTTAAGCGGGAGCATGGCCAATGAGCAGTTCTTC.

This rearrangement joins TRBV21-1 to TRBJ1-1; the DNA was not used to check the table's D call, TRBD1. TRBV21-1 is listed as a pseudogene. This CDR3 region has 15 residues. In DNA form, the CDR3 reads TGTGCCAGCAGCAAGCGGGACAGGGGTGACACTGAAGCTTTCTTT. This codes for CASSKRDRGDTEAFF.

The rearrangement joins TRBV11-2 to TRBJ1-1; a possible D gene is TRBD1 (6 bases). The CDR3 loop spans 16 amino acids. CDR1 and CDR2 (germline): SGHAT, FQNNGV. V was pared by 4 bases and J by 0 bases, with 15 bases between. CDR3 sequence: CASSYGGGFMNTEAFF. The CDR3 DNA is TGTGCCAGCAGCTACGGTGGGGGCTTCATGAACACTGAAGCTTTCTTT.

The rearrangement uses TRBV5-1 and TRBJ2-7; TRBD1 matches at 9 bases. The CDR3 is made up of 15 amino acids. Germline V lookup: CDR1 SGHRS, CDR2 YFSETQ. V trimming: 4 bases; J trimming: 4 bases; junction bases outside the gene matches: 9. The CDR3 reads CASSDLGQGAYEQYF. For the CDR3, the DNA is TGCGCCAGCAGCGACCTGGGACAGGGAGCTTACGAGCAGTACTTC.

The rearrangement uses TRBV5-6 and TRBJ2-7; D might be TRBD2 (6 bases). Between the trimmed V and J ends, which lost 4 bases and 2 bases, there was a span of 13 bases. This CDR3 contains 14 residues. From germline, CDR1 is SGHDT and CDR2 YYEEEE. CDR3 region: CASSGRDSAYEQYF. The CDR3 bases are TGTGCCAGCAGCGGCCGGGACTCGGCCTACGAGCAGTACTTC. The variable domain in full, with the rest retrieved from reference TRBV5-6 and TRBJ2-7, is DAGVTQSPTHLIKTRGQQVTLRCSPKSGHDTVSWYQQALGQGPQFIFQYYEEEERQRGNFPDRFSGHQFPNYSSELNVNALLLGDSALYLCASSGRDSAYEQYFGPGTRLTVT.

The genes are TRBV19 and TRBJ1-2, with TRBD1 matching over 9 bases. CDR1 and CDR2 from the germline V gene are LNHDA and SQIVND (reference sequence). This CDR3 region has 14 residues. Trimming removed 3 bases from V and 3 bases from J; junction bases left unmatched: 2. Here the CDR3 DNA reads TGTGCCAGTAGTATCGGACAGGGGTACTATGGCTACACCTTC. Encoded protein: CASSIGQGYYGYTF.

V usage is TRBV7-8 and J usage is TRBJ1-3; D call uncertain. V was clipped by 1 base and J by 0 bases, with 10 bases between them. Germline CDR1 and CDR2: SGHVS and FQNEAQ. The CDR3 loop spans 16 amino acids. The CDR3 region has the DNA TGTGCCAGCAGCTTAGTTCCGGGGATCTCTGGAAACACCATATATTTT. Encoded protein: CASSLVPGISGNTIYF. Drawing the rest from reference TRBV7-8 and TRBJ1-3, the complete variable domain is GAGVSQSPRYKVAKRGQDVALRCDPISGHVSLFWYQQALGQGPEFLTYFQNEAQLDKSGLPSDRFFAERPEGSVSTLKIQRTQQEDSAVYLCASSLVPGISGNTIYFGEGSWLTVV.

The chain uses TRBV5-6 and TRBJ1-2; D is uncertain. V shed 2 bases and J shed 0 bases, with 8 bases lying between them. The CDR3 spans 14 residues. Germline V gives CDR1 SGHDT, CDR2 YYEEEE. The CDR3 protein is CASSFNTPNYGYTF. The CDR3 coding sequence is TGTGCCAGCAGCTTTAATACACCTAACTATGGCTACACCTTC.

The gene calls are TRBV5-8 and TRBJ1-4; perhaps TRBD1 as D (6 bases). This CDR3 is built from 16 residues. The V end lost 7 bases, the J end lost 6 bases, and 22 bases lay between the germline ends. Germline-derived CDR1 and CDR2 are SGHTS and YDEGEE. CDR3 loop: CASGKILDSVDEKLFF. The CDR3 DNA sequence: TGTGCCAGCGGTAAGATTTTGGACAGCGTCGATGAAAAACTGTTTTTT. Based on the CDR3 plus reference TRBV5-8 and TRBJ1-4, the full variable domain is EAGVTQSPTHLIKTRGQQATLRCSPISGHTSVYWYQQALGLGLQFLLWYDEGEERNRGNFPPRFSGRQFPNYSSELNVNALELEDSALYLCASGKILDSVDEKLFFGSGTQLSVL.

The chain combines TRBV29-1 with TRBJ2-1; possible D gene TRBD1, 5 bases. From germline, CDR1 is SQVTM and CDR2 ANQGSEA. Trimming cost V 2 bases and J 4 bases, with 12 bases left between them. The CDR3 loop spans 14 amino acids. The CDR3 region is CSVERQTKYNEQFF. The DNA of the CDR3 is TGCAGCGTTGAAAGACAGACCAAATACAATGAGCAGTTCTTC.

This clone was counted between two and nine times. This chain connects TRBV11-3 to TRBJ2-7; 11 bases agree with TRBD2. V gave up 5 bases and J gave up 3 bases; unmatched junction bases: 3. CDR1 SGHNT and CDR2 YENEEA come from the germline V gene. The CDR3 contains 14 residues. The CDR3 loop is CASSPTSGSYEQYF. Here the CDR3 DNA reads TGTGCCAGCAGCCCTACTAGCGGGAGCTACGAGCAGTACTTC.

The chain has TRBV19 and TRBJ2-7; TRBD1 might be the D (5 bases). The germline V gene has CDR1 LNHDA and CDR2 SQIVND (reference sequence). V lost 4 bases and J lost 3, with 7 bases in between. The CDR3 runs 12 residues. The CDR3 DNA follows: TGTGCCAGTAGTAGTCAGGGCTACGAGCAGTACTTC. Residues: CASSSQGYEQYF.

The J gene is TRBJ2-6, the V gene TRBV30; TRBD1 might be the D (6 bases). Germline V gives CDR1 GTSNPN, CDR2 SVGIG (reference sequence). CDR3 length equals 16 residues. V lost 4 bases and J lost 0, with 13 bases in between. The CDR3 protein is CAWISGHYSGANVLTF. The CDR3 DNA is TGTGCCTGGATTTCGGGACACTACTCTGGGGCCAACGTCCTGACTTTC.

The rearrangement links TRBV7-9 to TRBJ2-7, with D possibly TRBD1 on 6 matching bases. The CDR3 has 16 amino acids. Germline V lookup: CDR1 SEHNR, CDR2 FQNEAQ (reference sequence). Trimming stripped 1 base from V and 2 bases from J, with 15 bases between. DNA of the CDR3: TGTGCCAGCAGCTTAGATGTACAGGGTAAAACCTACGAGCAGTACTTC. Its protein is CASSLDVQGKTYEQYF.

In its sample, this clone was seen once. The rearrangement links TRBV7-9 to TRBJ1-4; TRBD1 matches 10 bases. Per the germline V gene, CDR1 is SEHNR and CDR2 is FQNEAQ (reference sequence). After removal of 6 bases from V and 7 bases from J, the junction contained 11 bases not matched to a gene. The CDR3 totals 16 residues. The CDR3 protein is CASRFTGGTGVEKLFF. The CDR3 DNA is TGTGCCAGCAGATTTACGGGCGGGACAGGGGTTGAAAAACTGTTTTTT.

The V call is TRBV30, the J call TRBJ2-4, with 7 bases that match TRBD2. CDR3 length: 15 amino acids. V was pared by 0 bases and J by 3 bases, with 5 bases of the junction left unmatched. Germline V CDR1 and CDR2: GTSNPN, SVGIG (reference sequence). In DNA, the CDR3 is TGTGCCTGGAGTGTTGGAACGGGAGGCAAAAACATTCAGTACTTC. Translation gives CAWSVGTGGKNIQYF.

J is TRBJ2-1 and V is TRBV5-1; the match to TRBD1 covers 10 bases. The CDR3 contains 15 residues. V lost 5 bases and J lost 8; bases outside the gene matches: 10. CDR1 and CDR2 from the germline V gene are SGHRS and YFSETQ. The CDR3 spells CASREDRGRFDEQFF. The CDR3 nucleotides read TGCGCCAGCAGAGAGGACAGGGGGAGGTTCGATGAGCAGTTCTTC.

The genes are TRBV6-6 and TRBJ2-7; D possibly corresponds to TRBD2 (7 bases). This CDR3 comprises 15 residues. CDR1 and CDR2 (germline): MNHNY, SVGAGI (reference sequence). Between the trimmed V and J ends, which lost 7 bases and 5 bases, there was a span of 21 bases. CDR3: CASTSLGGALDEQYF. The CDR3 DNA reads as TGTGCCAGCACCTCTCTGGGGGGGGCCCTTGACGAGCAGTACTTC.

CDR3: CATSRDPGGWNNSPLHF. CDR3 DNA: TGTGCCACCAGCAGAGATCCGGGCGGGTGGAATAATTCACCCCTCCACTTT. This rearrangement joins TRBV15 to TRBJ1-6; D gene uncertain. CDR3 length: 17 residues. Trimming removed 0 bases from V and 5 bases from J, with 14 bases in between. In germline, CDR1 is LNHNV, CDR2 YYDKDF (reference sequence).

V usage is TRBV6-5 and J usage is TRBJ2-7, with 12 bases fitting TRBD2. V gave up 5 bases and J gave up 5 bases; unmatched junction bases: 4. The CDR3 totals 14 residues. The germline CDR1 and CDR2 sequences are MNHEY and SVGAGI. CDR3 DNA sequence: TGTGCCAGCAGTACACTAGCGGGAGGCGACGAGCAGTACTTC. Translation: CASSTLAGGDEQYF.

The V call is TRBV7-2, the J call TRBJ1-6; D is unclear. The CDR3 has 17 amino acids. Trimming took off 1 base at V and 0 bases at J, with 10 bases between the two ends. From germline, CDR1 is SGHTA and CDR2 FQGNSA. The CDR3 nucleotides are TGTGCCAGCAGCTTAGGGGCCGTAAACTCCTATAATTCACCCCTCCACTTT. Protein: CASSLGAVNSYNSPLHF.

Concerning this clone itself: Different DNA sequences within this sample yield the same CDR3. V gene TRBV20-1 combines with J gene TRBJ2-7, with 7 bases that match TRBD1. CDR3 length: 11 residues. With 5 bases clipped from V and 2 bases from J, the junction kept 0 bases outside the gene matches. CDR1 is DFQATT and CDR2 is SNEGSKA in the germline V gene (reference sequence). CDR3 loop: CSADRAYEQYF. The CDR3 DNA is TGCAGTGCTGACAGGGCCTACGAGCAGTACTTC.

The V gene is TRBV7-8, the J gene TRBJ2-7, with 9 bases matching TRBD1. The CDR3 has 16 amino acids. The V gene end was trimmed by 4 bases and the J gene end by 3 bases; junction bases not matched to a gene: 10. The V gene's germline CDR1 is SGHVS and CDR2 FQNEAQ. The CDR3 sequence is CASSWVSGQGNYEQYF. In DNA form, the CDR3 reads TGTGCCAGCAGCTGGGTCTCGGGACAGGGTAACTACGAGCAGTACTTC.

The V and J genes are TRBV11-2 and TRBJ2-1, with D unresolved. Germline CDR1 is SGHAT and CDR2 is FQNNGV. V was cut by 2 bases and J by 10 bases, with 9 bases left in between. This CDR3 spans 12 amino acids. The CDR3 bases are TGTGCCAGCAGCTTAACGACAACCGAGCAGTTCTTC. This translates into CASSLTTTEQFF.

The chain uses TRBV9 and TRBJ2-5; D perhaps matches TRBD1 (6 bases). Germline V CDR1 and CDR2: SGDLS, YYNGEE. V lost 0 bases, J lost 5 bases, and 26 bases lay in between. This CDR3 is built from 19 residues. CDR3 residues: CASSVGTGRLVGRGETQYF. CDR3 bases: TGTGCCAGCAGCGTAGGTACAGGGCGGCTGGTGGGCCGAGGGGAGACCCAGTACTTC.

The rearrangement uses TRBV15 and TRBJ1-4; D not certain. The CDR3 covers 13 residues. Germline CDR1 LNHNV, CDR2 YYDKDF (reference sequence). The V gene lost 5 bases and the J gene lost 5 bases, with 9 bases spanning the gap. CDR3 nucleotides: TGTGCCACCAGCGAGGGTTTAAATGAAAAACTGTTTTTT. Translation gives CATSEGLNEKLFF.

The rearrangement uses TRBV7-6 and TRBJ2-2; 7 bases fit TRBD2. With 5 bases clipped from V and 0 bases from J, the junction kept 6 bases outside the gene matches. Germline-derived CDR1 and CDR2 are SGHVS and FNYEAQ. This CDR3 region has 16 residues. Written as DNA, the CDR3 is TGTGCCAGCAGCCAACCGCTAGCGGCGAACACCGGGGAGCTGTTTTTT. This translates into CASSQPLAANTGELFF.

V gene TRBV27 combines with J gene TRBJ2-1; D not resolved. Trimming took off 1 base at V and 15 bases at J, with 10 bases between the two ends. In germline, CDR1 is MNHEY, CDR2 SMNVEV (reference sequence). The CDR3 runs 11 residues. The CDR3 reads CASSLYLVAFF. The CDR3 coding sequence is TGTGCCAGCAGTTTATATTTGGTAGCGTTCTTC.